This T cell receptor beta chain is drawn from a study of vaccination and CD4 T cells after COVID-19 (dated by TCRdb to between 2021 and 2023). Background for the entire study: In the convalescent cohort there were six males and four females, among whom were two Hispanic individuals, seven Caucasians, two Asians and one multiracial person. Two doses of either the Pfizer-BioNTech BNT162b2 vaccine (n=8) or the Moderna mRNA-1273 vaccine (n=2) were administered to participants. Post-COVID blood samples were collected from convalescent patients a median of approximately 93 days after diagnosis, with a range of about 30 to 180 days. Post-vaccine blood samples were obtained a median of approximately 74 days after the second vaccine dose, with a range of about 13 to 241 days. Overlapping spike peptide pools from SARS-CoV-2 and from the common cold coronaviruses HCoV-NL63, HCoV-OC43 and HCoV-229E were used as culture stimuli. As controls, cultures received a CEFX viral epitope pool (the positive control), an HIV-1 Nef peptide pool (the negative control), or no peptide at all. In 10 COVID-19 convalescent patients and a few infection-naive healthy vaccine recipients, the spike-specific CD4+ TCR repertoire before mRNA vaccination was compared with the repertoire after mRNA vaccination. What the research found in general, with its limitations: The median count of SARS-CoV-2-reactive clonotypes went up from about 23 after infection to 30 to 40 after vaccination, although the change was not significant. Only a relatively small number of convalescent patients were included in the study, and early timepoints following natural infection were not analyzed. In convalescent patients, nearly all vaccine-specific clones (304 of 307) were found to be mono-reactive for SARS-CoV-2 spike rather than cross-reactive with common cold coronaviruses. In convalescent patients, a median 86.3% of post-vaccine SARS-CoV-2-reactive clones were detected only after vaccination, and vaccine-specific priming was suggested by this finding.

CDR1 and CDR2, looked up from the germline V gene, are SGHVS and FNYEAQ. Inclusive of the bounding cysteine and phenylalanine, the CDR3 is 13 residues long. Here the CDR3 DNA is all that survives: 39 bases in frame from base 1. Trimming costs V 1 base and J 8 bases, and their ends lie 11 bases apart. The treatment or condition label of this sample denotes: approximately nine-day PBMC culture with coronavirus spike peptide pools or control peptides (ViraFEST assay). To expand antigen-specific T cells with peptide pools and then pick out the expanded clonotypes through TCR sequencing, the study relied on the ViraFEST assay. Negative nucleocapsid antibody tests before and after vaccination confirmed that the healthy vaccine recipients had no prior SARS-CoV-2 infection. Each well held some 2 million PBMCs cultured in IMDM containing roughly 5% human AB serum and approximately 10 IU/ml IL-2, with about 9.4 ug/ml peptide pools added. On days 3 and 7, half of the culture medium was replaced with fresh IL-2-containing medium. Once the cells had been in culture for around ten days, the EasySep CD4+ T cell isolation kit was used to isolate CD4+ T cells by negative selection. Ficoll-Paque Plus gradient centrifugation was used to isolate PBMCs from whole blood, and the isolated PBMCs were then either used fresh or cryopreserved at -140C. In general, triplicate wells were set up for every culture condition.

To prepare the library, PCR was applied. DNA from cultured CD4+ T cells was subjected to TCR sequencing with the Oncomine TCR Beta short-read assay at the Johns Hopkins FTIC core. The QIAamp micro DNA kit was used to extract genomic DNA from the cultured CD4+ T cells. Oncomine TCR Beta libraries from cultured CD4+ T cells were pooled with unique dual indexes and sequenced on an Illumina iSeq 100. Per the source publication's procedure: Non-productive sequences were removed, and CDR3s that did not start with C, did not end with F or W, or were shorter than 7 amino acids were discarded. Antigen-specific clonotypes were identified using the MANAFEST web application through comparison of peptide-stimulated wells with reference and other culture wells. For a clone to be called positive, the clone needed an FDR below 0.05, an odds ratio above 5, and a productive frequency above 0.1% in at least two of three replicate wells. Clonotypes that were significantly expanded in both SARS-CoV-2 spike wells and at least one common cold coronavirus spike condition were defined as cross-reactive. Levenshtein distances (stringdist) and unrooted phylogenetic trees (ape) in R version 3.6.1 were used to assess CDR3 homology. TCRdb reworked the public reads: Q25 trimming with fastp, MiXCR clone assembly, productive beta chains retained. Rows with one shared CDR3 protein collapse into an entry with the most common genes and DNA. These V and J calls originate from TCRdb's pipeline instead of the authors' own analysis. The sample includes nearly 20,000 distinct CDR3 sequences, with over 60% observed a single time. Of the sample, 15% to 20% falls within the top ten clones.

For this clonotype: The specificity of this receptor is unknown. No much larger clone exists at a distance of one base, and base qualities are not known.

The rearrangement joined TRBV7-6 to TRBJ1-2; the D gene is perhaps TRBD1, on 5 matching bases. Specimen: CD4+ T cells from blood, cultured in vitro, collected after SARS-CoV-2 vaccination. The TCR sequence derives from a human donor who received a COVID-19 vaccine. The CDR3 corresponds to CASSLVGGAGYTF. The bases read TGTGCCAGCAGCTTAGTTGGCGGGGCCGGCTACACCTTC.